The rows below give T cell receptor beta chains drawn from one sample of a study of T cell repertoires in ileal Crohn's disease. This table comes from immunoSEQ multiplex PCR, and its TCRdb copy is limited to in-frame clones, with some not included. The sample holds about 14,000 clones, about 73% seen once. Sequenced sample: ileal tissue. These receptors came from an adult with Crohn's disease. Each CDR3 is given with its conserved first and last residue. The D gene is left open where the match is weak. Where a row states a size, it is once, few, many or the class of an expanded clone; other rows omit it.

TRBV6-5	NA	TRBJ2-3	NA	CASSQSLSDTQYF	TGTGCCAGCAGCCAGTCCCTTTCGGATACGCAGTATTTT
TRBV5-1	NA	TRBJ1-1	NA	CASAVARGNTEAFF	TGCGCCAGCGCCGTAGCGCGGGGGAACACTGAAGCTTTCTTT
TRBV5-1	TRBD2	TRBJ2-1	NA	CASSLSAGGYNEQFF	TGCGCCAGCAGCTTGTCGGCGGGGGGATACAATGAGCAGTTCTTC
TRBV6-5	TRBD2	TRBJ2-2	once	CASRLGLAGGLFF	TGTGCCAGCAGATTGGGACTAGCGGGAGGGCTGTTTTTT
TRBV9	TRBD2	TRBJ2-2	NA	CASSARTSGRGSTGELFF	TGTGCCAGCAGCGCGAGGACTAGCGGGAGAGGATCCACCGGGGAGCTGTTTTTT
TRBV14	TRBD2	TRBJ2-1	NA	CASSPSGRGYNEQFF	TGTGCCAGCAGCCCAAGCGGGAGGGGGTACAATGAGCAGTTCTTC
TRBV2	NA	TRBJ1-6	NA	CASKWAPSSYNSPLHF	TGTGCCAGCAAGTGGGCCCCAAGCTCCTATAATTCACCCCTCCACTTT
TRBV15	NA	TRBJ2-7	NA	CATSSDSTSREIYEQYF	TGTGCCACCAGCAGTGATTCCACTAGCCGGGAGATCTACGAGCAGTACTTC
TRBV6-5	NA	TRBJ2-7	few	CASSYSWGTAYEQYF	TGTGCCAGCAGTTACTCCTGGGGCACAGCCTACGAGCAGTACTTC
TRBV30	NA	TRBJ1-1	NA	CAWRGSNTEAFF	TGTGCCTGGAGGGGCAGTAACACTGAAGCTTTCTTT
TRBV28	TRBD1	TRBJ1-5	few	CAIKSGTGDQPQHF	TGTGCCATAAAGTCCGGGACAGGGGATCAGCCCCAGCATTTT
TRBV29-1	NA	TRBJ1-1	NA	CSVRQVTEAFF	TGCAGCGTAAGACAGGTAACTGAAGCTTTCTTT
TRBV5-4	TRBD1	TRBJ1-2	NA	CASSSGTGGRVVHGYTF	TGTGCCAGCAGCTCGGGGACAGGGGGCAGGGTTGTTCATGGCTACACCTTC
TRBV7-6	NA	TRBJ1-6	NA	CASSAGLLLHF	TGTGCCAGCAGCGCGGGACTTTTACTCCACTTT
TRBV5-1	TRBD1	TRBJ1-2	NA	CASSLWGTGSGYGYTF	TGCGCCAGCAGCTTGTGGGGGACAGGGTCGGGCTATGGCTACACCTTC
TRBV18	TRBD1	TRBJ2-7	NA	CASSPMDRAGEQYF	TGTGCCAGCTCACCAATGGACAGGGCAGGAGAGCAGTACTTC
TRBV5-6	TRBD1	TRBJ2-3	NA	CASTREGTGADTQYF	TGTGCCAGCACCCGAGAGGGGACAGGGGCGGATACGCAGTATTTT
TRBV15	NA	TRBJ2-7	few	CATSIRDSAYEQYF	TGTGCCACCAGCATTCGGGACTCAGCCTACGAGCAGTACTTC
TRBV29-1	TRBD2	TRBJ2-7	NA	CSVDPLVSGRDVNEQYF	TGCAGCGTTGATCCCTTAGTTAGCGGGAGGGATGTAAACGAGCAGTACTTC
TRBV4-1	NA	TRBJ2-5	few	CASSQGTVAQETQYF	TGCGCCAGCAGCCAAGGGACAGTGGCCCAAGAGACCCAGTACTTC